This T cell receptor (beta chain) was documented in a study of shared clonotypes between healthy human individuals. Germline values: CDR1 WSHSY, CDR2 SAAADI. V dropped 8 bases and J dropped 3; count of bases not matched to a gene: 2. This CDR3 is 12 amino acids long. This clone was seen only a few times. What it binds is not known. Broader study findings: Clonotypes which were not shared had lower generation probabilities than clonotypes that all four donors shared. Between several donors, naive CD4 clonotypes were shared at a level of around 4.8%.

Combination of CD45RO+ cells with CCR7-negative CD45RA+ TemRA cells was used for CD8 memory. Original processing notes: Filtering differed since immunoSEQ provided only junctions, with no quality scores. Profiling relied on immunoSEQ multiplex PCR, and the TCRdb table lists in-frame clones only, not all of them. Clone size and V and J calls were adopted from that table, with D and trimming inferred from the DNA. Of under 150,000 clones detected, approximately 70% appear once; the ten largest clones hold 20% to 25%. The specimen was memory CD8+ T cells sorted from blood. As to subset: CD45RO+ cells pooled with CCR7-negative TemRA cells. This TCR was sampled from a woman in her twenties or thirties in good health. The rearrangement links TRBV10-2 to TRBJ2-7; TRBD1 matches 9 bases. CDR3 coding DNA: TGCGCCAGCGGGACAGGGTACTACGAGCAGTACTTC. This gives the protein CASGTGYYEQYF.